The clone carrying this TCR beta chain appeared a few times. The CDR3 contains 15 residues. V shed 10 bases, J shed 7 bases, and the junction held 14 bases outside the gene matches. CDR1 and CDR2 from the germline V gene are ENHRY and SYGVKD. The sample belongs to a study of blood T cell repertoires in COVID-19. Study-wide background: Samples of COVID-19 (acute and convalescent) were obtained from the United States, Italy and Spain. PBMCs, B-cell-depleted T cells, or T cells provided the cDNA or gDNA that made up the material.

The protocol was immunoSEQ multiplex PCR, while the TCRdb copy is restricted to in-frame clones and leaves out a portion. The top ten clones hold over 2.5% of a sample with 250,000 to 300,000 clones, around 81% of them seen once. Sequencing was carried out using peripheral blood. V gene TRBV10-3 combines with J gene TRBJ2-1, with TRBD2 matching over 9 bases. The receptor was derived from a woman aged 60 to 75 with active or convalescent COVID-19. The CDR3 DNA sequence: TGTGCCACCCGAGGTGGTCGCGGGGGGGCTAATGAGCAGTTCTTC. As protein: CATRGGRGGANEQFF.